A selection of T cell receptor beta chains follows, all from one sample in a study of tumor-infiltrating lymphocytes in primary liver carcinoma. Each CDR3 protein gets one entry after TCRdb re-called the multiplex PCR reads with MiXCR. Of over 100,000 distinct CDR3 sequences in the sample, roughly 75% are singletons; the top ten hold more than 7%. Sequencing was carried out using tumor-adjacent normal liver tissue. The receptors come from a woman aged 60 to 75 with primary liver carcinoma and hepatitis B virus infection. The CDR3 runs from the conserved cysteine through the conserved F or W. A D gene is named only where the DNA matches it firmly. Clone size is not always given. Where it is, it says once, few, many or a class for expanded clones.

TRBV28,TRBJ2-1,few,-,TGTGCCAGCAGTTTTGAGCTGAATGAGCAGTTCTTC,CASSFELNEQFF
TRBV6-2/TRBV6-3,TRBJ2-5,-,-,TGTACCAGCAGTTTGTACGGCCCGGGGATCCAGTACTTC,CTSSLYGPGIQYF
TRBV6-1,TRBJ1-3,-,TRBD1,TGTACCAGCAAACCGGGACAGACTAACTCTGGAAACACCATATATTTT,CTSKPGQTNSGNTIYF
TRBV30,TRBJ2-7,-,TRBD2,TGTACCTGGAGTGCTACGGGAGGGGCCTACGAGCAGTACTTC,CTWSATGGAYEQYF
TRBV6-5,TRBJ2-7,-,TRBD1,TGTGCCAGTAGTTTATTCGGGACAGGGCACTACGAGCAGTACTTC,CASSLFGTGHYEQYF
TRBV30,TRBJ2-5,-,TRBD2,TGTGCCTGGGGGACTCCTAGCGGGAACTACGAGACACAGTACTTC,CAWGTPSGNYETQYF
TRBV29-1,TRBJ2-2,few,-,TGCAGCGTTGTGAGCCAGAACACCGGGGAGTTGTTGTTT,CSVVSQNTGELLF
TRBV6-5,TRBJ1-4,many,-,TGTGCCAGCAGTCAGGTGTGGGGAAATGAAAAACTGTTTTTT,CASSQVWGNEKLFF
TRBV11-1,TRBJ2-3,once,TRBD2,TGTGCCAGCAGCAACGGACTAGCGGGAGGGCCGCAGTATTTT,CASSNGLAGGPQYF
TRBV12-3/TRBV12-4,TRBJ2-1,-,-,TGTGCCAGCAGTTTAGGGGGGAGAGGAAGGGCCGCGGTCTTC,CASSLGGRGRAAVF
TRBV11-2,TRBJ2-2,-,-,TGTTCCAGTAGCGACGGACGCAACACGAACACCGGGGAGTTGTTTTTT,CSSSDGRNTNTGELFF
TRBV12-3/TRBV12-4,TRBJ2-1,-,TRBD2,TGTGTCAGCAGAAGACTAGCGGGAAGGGACTGGTTCTTC,CVSRRLAGRDWFF
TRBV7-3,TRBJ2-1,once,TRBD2,TGTGCCAGCAGTTTCGCAGAGACTAGCGGGAGTAATGAGCAGTTCTTC,CASSFAETSGSNEQFF
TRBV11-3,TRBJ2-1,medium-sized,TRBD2,TGTGCCAGCAGCTCAACCGGGACTAGAAGCAATGAGCAGTTCTTC,CASSSTGTRSNEQFF
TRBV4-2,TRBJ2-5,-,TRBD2,TGTGTCAGCAACCAAGATTTAACTAGCGGGAGTGAGACCCAGTACTTC,CVSNQDLTSGSETQYF
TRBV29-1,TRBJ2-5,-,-,TGTAGCGTTTATAGAGGGGAAGAGACCCAGTACTTC,CSVYRGEETQYF
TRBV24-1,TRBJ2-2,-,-,TGTGCCACCAGTGACCGGTATTACACCGGGGAGCTGTTTTTT,CATSDRYYTGELFF
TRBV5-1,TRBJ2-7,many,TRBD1,TGCGCCAGCAGCTCCCAAGCCGGGACAGGGACGGAGTACTTC,CASSSQAGTGTEYF
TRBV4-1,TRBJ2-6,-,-,TGTGCCAGCAGCCATGAGCCACAAGGCTCTGGGGCCAACGTCCTGACTTTC,CASSHEPQGSGANVLTF
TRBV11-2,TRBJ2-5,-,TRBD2,TGTGCCAGCAGCTACTCCCGTGATAGCGGGAGAGAGACACAGTATTTC,CASSYSRDSGRETQYF
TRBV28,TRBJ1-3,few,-,TGTGCCAGCTCAGGGGTCTCTGGAAACACCACATATTTT,CASSGVSGNTTYF
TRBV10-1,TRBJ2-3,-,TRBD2,TGCGCCAGCGCGGGAGAAAGGGATACAGATACGCAGTATTTT,CASAGERDTDTQYF
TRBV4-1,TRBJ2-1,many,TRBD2,TGCGCCAGCAGCCTGGGACTAGCGGGAGGGCCTGGGCAGAATGAGCAGTTCTTC,CASSLGLAGGPGQNEQFF
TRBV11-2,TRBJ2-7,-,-,TGTGCCAGCAGCGCCCAAGGGAGACGCTACGAGCTGTACTTC,CASSAQGRRYELYF
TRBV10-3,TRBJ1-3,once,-,TGTGCCACCGCCGGCGGAGGCTCTGGAAACACCATATATTTT,CATAGGGSGNTIYF
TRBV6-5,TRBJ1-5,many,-,TGTGCCAGCAGCCTTACCCTGGGGGGCAATCAGCCCCAGCATTTT,CASSLTLGGNQPQHF
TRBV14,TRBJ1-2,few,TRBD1,TGTGCCAGCAGTCCATACGACAAGGGGGCTGACTATGGCTACACCTTC,CASSPYDKGADYGYTF
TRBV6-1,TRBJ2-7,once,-,TGTGCCAGCAGCCTGACAGAGGAGATCTACGAGCAGTACTTC,CASSLTEEIYEQYF
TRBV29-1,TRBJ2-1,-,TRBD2,TGCAGCGTTGAAGGGGTCGGCGGGGGGGGCTCCTACAATAAGCAGTTCTTC,CSVEGVGGGGSYNKQFF
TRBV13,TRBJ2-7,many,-,TGTGCCAGCAGCGCCGAAGGAGGCAGACTACGGGAGCAGTACTTC,CASSAEGGRLREQYF
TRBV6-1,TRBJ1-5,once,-,TGTGTCAGTAGTGCGGTCTCCCTCGGCGGGCAGCCCCAGCATTTT,CVSSAVSLGGQPQHF
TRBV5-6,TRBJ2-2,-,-,TGTGCCAGCAGCACAATAATACAGGGGAACACCGGGGAGCTGTTTTTT,CASSTIIQGNTGELFF
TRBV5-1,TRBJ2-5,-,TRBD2,TGCGCCAGCAGCGTTGGAAGCGGGGTAAGAGAGATCCAGTACTTC,CASSVGSGVREIQYF
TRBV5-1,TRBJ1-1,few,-,TGCGCCAACAGCTTTTACGGGGGGAAGAACACTGAAGCTTTCTTT,CANSFYGGKNTEAFF
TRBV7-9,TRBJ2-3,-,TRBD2,TGTACCAGCAGCTCCACTAGCGTAAATACACAGTATTTT,CTSSSTSVNTQYF
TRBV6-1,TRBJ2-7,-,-,TGTGCCAGTAGTGAAGCCGCTGGCCGGGGGGCTAGTCTGGGCCGCTACGAGCAGTGCTTC,CASSEAAGRGASLGRYEQCF
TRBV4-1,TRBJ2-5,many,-,TGCGCCAGCAGCCAAGAAAGGGGGAGGGCCAGGGAGACCCAGTACTTC,CASSQERGRARETQYF
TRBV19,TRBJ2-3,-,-,TGTGCCAGTATAGGGCTCCTGCGGGATACGCAGTATTTT,CASIGLLRDTQYF
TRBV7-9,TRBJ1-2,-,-,TGTGCCAGCAGCTTTTACAGTGAGATATCGAGAGTACCGTATGGCTACACCTTC,CASSFYSEISRVPYGYTF
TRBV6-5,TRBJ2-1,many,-,TGTGCCAGCAGCCAGTTGCCCACAGTATACAATGAGCAGTTCTTC,CASSQLPTVYNEQFF
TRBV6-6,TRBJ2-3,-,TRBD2,TGTGCCACCTCGGGTCTAGCGGACGGCAGAGATACGCAGTATTTT,CATSGLADGRDTQYF
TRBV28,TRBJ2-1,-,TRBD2,TGTGCCAGCAGTCGACCCCTGAGGGGTAGCGGGCGGTACAATGAGCAGTTCTTC,CASSRPLRGSGRYNEQFF
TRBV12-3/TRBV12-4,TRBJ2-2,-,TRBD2,TGTGCCAGCAGTGCGGGAGGGCGGGGCACTTGGGAGCTGTTTTTT,CASSAGGRGTWELFF
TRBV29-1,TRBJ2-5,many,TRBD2,TGCAGCGTTACCCAGGGACTAGCAGCTATGAAAGAGACCCAGTACTTC,CSVTQGLAAMKETQYF
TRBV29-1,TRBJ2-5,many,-,TGCAGCGTTGTCACAGGCCAAGAGACCCAGTACTTC,CSVVTGQETQYF
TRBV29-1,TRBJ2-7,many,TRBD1,TGCAGCGCCAGCCGGGACAGGGGTATCGAGCAGTACTTC,CSASRDRGIEQYF
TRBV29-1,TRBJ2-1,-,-,TGCAGCGTTTCTGAACTCAAGAACGCCCCTAGTGGGTACTACAATGGGCAGTTCTTC,CSVSELKNAPSGYYNGQFF
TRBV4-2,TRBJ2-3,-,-,TGTGCCAGCAGCCAAGTTGCGGCAGACAATCAGCCCCAGTATTTT,CASSQVAADNQPQYF
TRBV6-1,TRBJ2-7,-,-,TGTGTCAGCAGTGACTATGGAGGGAGCTATGAGCAGTACTTC,CVSSDYGGSYEQYF
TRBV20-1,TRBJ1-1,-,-,TGCAGTGCTAGAGAAACAGGGCTGAACACTGAAGCTTTCTTT,CSARETGLNTEAFF
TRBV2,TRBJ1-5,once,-,TGTGCCAGCAATCAGGATTCTTGGGAGCCCCAGCATTTT,CASNQDSWEPQHF
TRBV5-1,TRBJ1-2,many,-,TGCGCCAACACTGCGACGGGAGCTAACTATGGCTACACCTTC,CANTATGANYGYTF
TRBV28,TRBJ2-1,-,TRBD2,TGTGCCAGCAGTTCAACCGGGACTAGCGGGATCGATGGGCAGTTCTTC,CASSSTGTSGIDGQFF
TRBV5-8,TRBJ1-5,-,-,TGTGCCAGCAGCTCCCTTGGAGGAGGCAATCAGCACCAGCATTTT,CASSSLGGGNQHQHF
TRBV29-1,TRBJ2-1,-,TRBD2,TGCAGCGCCATCATCTGTGGGACTAGCGGGAGAGGGAATGAGCAGTTCTTC,CSAIICGTSGRGNEQFF
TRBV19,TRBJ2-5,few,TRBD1,TGTGCCAGTAGTCGGACAGGGGGCGTCTGGGAGACCCAGTACTTC,CASSRTGGVWETQYF